This entry concerns a single TCR beta chain. Time point defined: patch test 3, about 24 weeks after DPC sensitization. The treatment was: therapeutic diphenylcyclopropenone sensitization with weekly scalp DPC. This CDR3 spans 15 amino acids. Germline V gene data show CDR1 as SGHTA and CDR2 as FQGTGA. Trimming cost V 5 bases and J 1 base, with 11 bases left between them. The data derive from a study of human T cells and chemical hapten exposure. TCRdb reprocessed the RACE reads with MiXCR, giving one entry per CDR3 protein. The sample lists 150,000 to 200,000 distinct CDR3 sequences, roughly 25% occurring once.

This clonotype was obtained from a woman younger than 35 with alopecia areata. Some clones in this sample may be carry-over from other donors' samples. The chain has TRBV7-3 and TRBJ2-2; D call uncertain. This specimen was whole blood, taken in connection with sensitization to the hapten diphenylcyclopropenone (DPC). This CDR3 reads CASSPGPQNTGELFF. The DNA for the CDR3 is TGTGCCAGCAGCCCCGGGCCGCAGAACACCGGGGAGCTGTTTTTT. Supplemented by reference TRBV7-3 and TRBJ2-2, the full variable domain reads GAGVSQTPSNKVTEKGKYVELRCDPISGHTALYWYRQSLGQGPEFLIYFQGTGAADDSGLPNDRFFAVRPEGSVSTLKIQRTERGDSAVYLCASSPGPQNTGELFFGEGSRLTVL.